These 16 T cell receptor beta chains were sequenced from one sample in a study of blood T cell repertoires in COVID-19. Method: immunoSEQ multiplex PCR; TCRdb's copy keeps in-frame clones and lacks some. Among over 150,000 clones listed, about nine tenths were seen once. The sample was peripheral blood. The receptor set was obtained from a man in his sixties or seventies with active or convalescent COVID-19.

This chain links TRBV4-3 with TRBJ1-5; D remains unclear. The V end was cut by 0 bases, the J end by 0 bases, with 9 bases between. The CDR3 is 16 residues long. The V gene's germline CDR1 is LGHNA and CDR2 YSLEER. CDR3 bases: TGCGCCAGCAGCCAAGATGGGAGTAATAGCAATCAGCCCCAGCATTTT. Amino acids: CASSQDGSNSNQPQHF.

The CDR3 is CASSVGGGTGGYEQYF. CDR3 nucleotide sequence: TGTGCCAGCAGCGTAGGAGGAGGGACAGGGGGCTACGAGCAGTACTTC. V and J are TRBV9 and TRBJ2-7, with 11 bases matching TRBD1. The CDR3 is 16 amino acids. Per germline, CDR1 SGDLS and CDR2 YYNGEE. Trimming cost V 0 bases and J 3 bases; bases outside gene matches: 5.

V usage is TRBV28 and J usage is TRBJ2-2; weak D call: TRBD1 (6 bases). The CDR3 spans 14 residues. Trimming took off 4 bases at V and 7 bases at J, with 13 bases between the two ends. CDR1 MDHEN and CDR2 SYDVKM come from the germline V gene. CDR3 sequence: CASSSTGRGGELFF. The CDR3 nucleotides are TGTGCCAGCAGTTCTACAGGGAGAGGCGGGGAGCTGTTTTTT.

The J gene is TRBJ2-6, the V gene TRBV28, with D unclear. Trimming stripped 4 bases from V and 4 bases from J, with 2 bases between. Germline V gene lookup returns CDR1 MDHEN and CDR2 SYDVKM. The CDR3 contains 12 residues. The CDR3 reads CASSSGANVLTF. In DNA form, the CDR3 reads TGTGCCAGCAGTTCAGGGGCCAACGTCCTGACTTTC.

The V call is TRBV28, the J call TRBJ1-3; possible D gene TRBD1, 5 bases. The length of the CDR3 is 18 residues. V was shortened by 6 bases and J by 2 bases, with 23 bases between the two germline ends. Per the germline V gene, CDR1 is MDHEN and CDR2 is SYDVKM. The CDR3 DNA is TGTGCCAGCAGATCCCCTGGGGGGACCCTCGGCCCTGGAAACACCATATATTTT. Its translation is CASRSPGGTLGPGNTIYF.

The rearrangement links TRBV1 to TRBJ1-5; the D call TRBD1 from the table was never checked on the DNA. TRBV1 is marked as a pseudogene. The length of the CDR3 is 17 residues. The CDR3 DNA reads as TGCACCAGCAGCCAAGGTTCAGGGGGCGCACCCAATCAGCCCCAGCATTTT. Translating gives CTSSQGSGGAPNQPQHF.

The gene calls are TRBV9 and TRBJ1-1; 10 bases match TRBD1. The CDR3 has 15 amino acids. Germline CDR1 SGDLS, CDR2 YYNGEE. V lost 4 bases and J lost 2; bases outside the gene matches: 5. In DNA, the CDR3 is TGTGCCAGCAGCTCAAGACAGGGGGCAAACACTGAAGCTTTCTTT. Translating gives CASSSRQGANTEAFF.

V and J are TRBV4-3 and TRBJ2-2, with a possible D match to TRBD1 (5 bases). Germline CDR1 is LGHNA and CDR2 is YSLEER. CDR3 size: 15 residues. Between the trimmed V and J ends, which lost 1 base and 1 base, there was a span of 7 bases. CDR3 DNA: TGCGCCAGCAGCCAAGGACAGTGGAACACCGGGGAGCTGTTTTTT. The encoded protein is CASSQGQWNTGELFF.

J is TRBJ1-2 and V is TRBV9; D gene uncertain. Trimming shortened V by 3 bases and J by 1 base, and 13 bases separated the two germline ends. This CDR3 is 15 amino acids long. Germline V lookup: CDR1 SGDLS, CDR2 YYNGEE. The CDR3 region has the DNA TGTGCCAGCAGCGCCCAACACACAAGTAACTATGGCTACACCTTC. Translation gives CASSAQHTSNYGYTF.

This clone appeared a few times. The CDR3 coding sequence is TGTGCCAGCAAACCGACAGATACGAACACCGGGGAGCTGTTTTTT. It translates to CASKPTDTNTGELFF. The chain has TRBV28 and TRBJ2-2, with a possible D match to TRBD1 (5 bases). V was shortened by 7 bases and J by 0 bases, with 12 bases between the two germline ends. CDR1 and CDR2 from the germline V gene are MDHEN and SYDVKM. The CDR3 extends over 15 amino acids.

The rearrangement uses TRBV9 and TRBJ2-1; 10 bases are a match to TRBD2. V lost 2 bases to trimming and J lost 4 bases; unmatched junction nucleotides: 3. The CDR3 runs to 15 residues. Germline CDR1 SGDLS, CDR2 YYNGEE. This CDR3 reads CASSVGLARYNEQFF. CDR3 nucleotide sequence: TGTGCCAGCAGCGTGGGACTAGCGAGATACAATGAGCAGTTCTTC.

The chain carries TRBV2 and TRBJ1-2; D is possibly TRBD1 (6 bases). The CDR3 runs 14 residues. Trimming took 1 base from V and 8 from J, leaving 14 bases between them. Germline V gene sequence: CDR1 SNHLY, CDR2 FYNNEI. The CDR3: CASSEDHRVAGYTF. CDR3 bases: TGTGCCAGCAGTGAAGACCACAGGGTGGCCGGCTACACCTTC.

The genes are TRBV12-3 or TRBV12-4 and TRBJ1-2; weak D call: TRBD1 (6 bases). Trimming stripped 6 bases from V and 3 bases from J, with 11 bases between. This CDR3 contains 13 residues. CDR3 sequence reads: CASSGQTYYGYTF. The CDR3 DNA reads as TGTGCCAGCAGCGGACAGACTTACTATGGCTACACCTTC.

This clone has just one count. This chain joins TRBV28 and TRBJ1-5, with D hard to call. The CDR3 spans 12 residues. Germline CDR1 reads MDHEN; CDR2 reads SYDVKM. V was clipped by 7 bases and J by 8 bases, with 12 bases between them. CDR3 region: CASMGPLEPQHF. CDR3 coding DNA: TGTGCCAGCATGGGCCCCCTGGAGCCCCAGCATTTT.

This chain links TRBV20-1 with TRBJ2-1; 9 positions agree with TRBD2. This CDR3 has 15 amino acids. Germline values: CDR1 DFQATT, CDR2 SNEGSKA (reference sequence). The V gene end was trimmed by 3 bases and the J gene end by 9 bases; junction bases not matched to a gene: 12. CDR3 residues: CSASGSLAGFGEQFF. In DNA, the CDR3 is TGCAGTGCTAGTGGTTCCCTAGCGGGATTTGGTGAGCAGTTCTTC.

The chain is built from TRBV6-6 and TRBJ1-2; D gene uncertain. The germline CDR1 and CDR2 sequences are MNHNY and SVGAGI (reference sequence). The CDR3 spans 12 residues. The V and J ends lost 4 bases and 7 bases respectively, with 10 bases between them. The CDR3 sequence: CASSLEGSGYTF. DNA for the CDR3: TGTGCCAGCAGTTTAGAGGGCAGTGGCTACACCTTC.